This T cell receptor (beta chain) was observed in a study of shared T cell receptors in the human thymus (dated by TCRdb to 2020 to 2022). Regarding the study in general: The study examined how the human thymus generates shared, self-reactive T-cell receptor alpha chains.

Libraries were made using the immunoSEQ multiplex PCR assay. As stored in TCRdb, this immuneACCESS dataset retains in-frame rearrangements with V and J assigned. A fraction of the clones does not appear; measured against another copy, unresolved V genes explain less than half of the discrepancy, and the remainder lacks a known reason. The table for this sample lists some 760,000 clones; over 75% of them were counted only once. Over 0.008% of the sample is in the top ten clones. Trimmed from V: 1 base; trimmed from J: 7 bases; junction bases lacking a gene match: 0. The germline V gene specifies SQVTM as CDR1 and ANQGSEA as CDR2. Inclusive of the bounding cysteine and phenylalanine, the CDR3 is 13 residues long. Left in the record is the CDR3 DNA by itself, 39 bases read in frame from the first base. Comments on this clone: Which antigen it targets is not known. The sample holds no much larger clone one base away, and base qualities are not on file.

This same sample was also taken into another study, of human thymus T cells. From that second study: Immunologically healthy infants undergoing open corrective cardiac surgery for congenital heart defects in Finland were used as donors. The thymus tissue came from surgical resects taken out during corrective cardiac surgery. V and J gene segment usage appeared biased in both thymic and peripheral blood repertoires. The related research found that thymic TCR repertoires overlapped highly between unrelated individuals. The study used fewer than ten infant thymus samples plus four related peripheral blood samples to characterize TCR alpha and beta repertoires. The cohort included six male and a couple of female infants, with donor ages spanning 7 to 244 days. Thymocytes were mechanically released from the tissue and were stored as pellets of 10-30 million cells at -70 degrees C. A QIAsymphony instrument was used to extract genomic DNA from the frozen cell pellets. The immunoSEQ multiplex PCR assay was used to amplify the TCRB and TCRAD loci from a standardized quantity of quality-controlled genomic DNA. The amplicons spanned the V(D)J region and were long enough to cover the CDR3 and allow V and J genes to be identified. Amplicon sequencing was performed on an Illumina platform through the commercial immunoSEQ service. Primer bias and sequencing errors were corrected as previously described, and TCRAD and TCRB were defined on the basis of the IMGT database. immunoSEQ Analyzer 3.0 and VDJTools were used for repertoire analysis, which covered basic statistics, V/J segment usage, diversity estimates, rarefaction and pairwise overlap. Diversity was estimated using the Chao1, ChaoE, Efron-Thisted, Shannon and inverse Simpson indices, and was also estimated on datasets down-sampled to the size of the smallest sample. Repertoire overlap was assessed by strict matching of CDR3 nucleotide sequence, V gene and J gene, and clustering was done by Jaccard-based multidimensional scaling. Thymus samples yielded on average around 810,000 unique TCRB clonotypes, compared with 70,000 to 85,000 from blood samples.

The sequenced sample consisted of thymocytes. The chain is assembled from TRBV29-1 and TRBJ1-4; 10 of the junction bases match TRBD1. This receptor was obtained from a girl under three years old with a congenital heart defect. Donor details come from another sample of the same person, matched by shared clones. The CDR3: CSVEGQGAEKLFF. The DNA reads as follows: TGCAGCGTTGAAGGACAGGGGGCTGAAAAACTGTTTTTT.